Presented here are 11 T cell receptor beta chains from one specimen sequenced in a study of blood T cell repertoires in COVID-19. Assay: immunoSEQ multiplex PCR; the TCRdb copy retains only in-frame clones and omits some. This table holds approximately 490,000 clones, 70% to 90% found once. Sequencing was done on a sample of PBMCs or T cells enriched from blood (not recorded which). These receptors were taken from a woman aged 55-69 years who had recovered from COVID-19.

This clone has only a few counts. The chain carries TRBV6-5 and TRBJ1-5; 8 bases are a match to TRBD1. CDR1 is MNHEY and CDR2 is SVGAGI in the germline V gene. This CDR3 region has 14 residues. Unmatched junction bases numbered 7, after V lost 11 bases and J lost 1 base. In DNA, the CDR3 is TGTGCCGTTCGAACAGGGGGGAGCAATCAGCCCCAGCATTTT. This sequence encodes CAVRTGGSNQPQHF.

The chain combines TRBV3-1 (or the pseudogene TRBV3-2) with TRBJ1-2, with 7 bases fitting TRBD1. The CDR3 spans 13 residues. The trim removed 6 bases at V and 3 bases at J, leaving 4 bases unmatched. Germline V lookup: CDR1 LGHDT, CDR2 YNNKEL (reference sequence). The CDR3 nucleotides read TGTGCCAGCAGAGACAGGGACCACTATGGCTACACCTTC. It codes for CASRDRDHYGYTF.

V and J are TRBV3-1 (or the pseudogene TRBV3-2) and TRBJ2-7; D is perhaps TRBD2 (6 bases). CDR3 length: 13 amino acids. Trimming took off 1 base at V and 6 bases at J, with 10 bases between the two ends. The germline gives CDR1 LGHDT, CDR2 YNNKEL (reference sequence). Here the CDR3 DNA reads TGTGCCAGCAGCCAAGGGGGGGTGAGCGAGCAGTACGTC. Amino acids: CASSQGGVSEQYV.

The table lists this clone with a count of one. DNA for the CDR3: TGCGCCAGCAGCCAAGGATCTAGCGTGTCCGCAGATACGCAGTATTTT. Protein: CASSQGSSVSADTQYF. The gene calls are TRBV4-1 and TRBJ2-3; D is possibly TRBD2 (6 bases). Trimming shortened V by 1 base and J by 4 bases, and 15 bases separated the two germline ends. Germline V gene lookup returns CDR1 MGHRA and CDR2 YSYEKL. The CDR3 length is 16 residues.

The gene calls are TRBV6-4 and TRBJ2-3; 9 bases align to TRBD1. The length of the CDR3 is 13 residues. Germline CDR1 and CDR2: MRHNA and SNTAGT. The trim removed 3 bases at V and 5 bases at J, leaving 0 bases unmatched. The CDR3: CASSEDRGDTQYF. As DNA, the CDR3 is TGTGCCAGCAGTGAGGACAGGGGAGATACGCAGTATTTT.

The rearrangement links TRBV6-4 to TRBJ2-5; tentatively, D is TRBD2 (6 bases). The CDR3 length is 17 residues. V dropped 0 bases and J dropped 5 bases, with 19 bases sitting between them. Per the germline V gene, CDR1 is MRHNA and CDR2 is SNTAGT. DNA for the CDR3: TGTGCCAGCAGTGACTCAGGCGGGACTCGGTCGGAGGAGACCCAGTACTTC. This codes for CASSDSGGTRSEETQYF.

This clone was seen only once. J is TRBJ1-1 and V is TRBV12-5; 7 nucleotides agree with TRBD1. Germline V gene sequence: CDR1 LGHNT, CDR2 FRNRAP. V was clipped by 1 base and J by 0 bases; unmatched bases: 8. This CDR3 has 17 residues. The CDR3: CASGLDKQGGLNTEAFF. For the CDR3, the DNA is TGTGCTAGTGGTTTGGACAAGCAGGGGGGACTGAACACTGAAGCTTTCTTT.

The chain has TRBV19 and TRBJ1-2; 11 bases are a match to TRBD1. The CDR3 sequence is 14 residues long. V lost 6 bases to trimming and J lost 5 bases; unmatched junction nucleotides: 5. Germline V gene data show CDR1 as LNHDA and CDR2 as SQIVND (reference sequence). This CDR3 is CASSGQGARYGYTF. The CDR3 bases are TGTGCCAGTAGCGGACAGGGGGCGAGGTATGGCTACACCTTC.

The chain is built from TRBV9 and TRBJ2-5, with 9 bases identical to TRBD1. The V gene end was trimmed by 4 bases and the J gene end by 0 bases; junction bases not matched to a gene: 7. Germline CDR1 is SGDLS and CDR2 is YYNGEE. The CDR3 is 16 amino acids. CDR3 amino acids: CASSPWDRVNQETQYF. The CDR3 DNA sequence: TGTGCCAGCAGCCCCTGGGACAGGGTTAACCAAGAGACCCAGTACTTC.

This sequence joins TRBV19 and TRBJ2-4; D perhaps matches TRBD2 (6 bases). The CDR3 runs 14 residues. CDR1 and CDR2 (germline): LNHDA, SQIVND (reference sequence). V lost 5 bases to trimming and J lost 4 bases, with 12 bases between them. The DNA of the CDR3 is TGTGCCAGTAGTGACGCGGGACTGAAAAACATTCAGTACTTC. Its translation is CASSDAGLKNIQYF.

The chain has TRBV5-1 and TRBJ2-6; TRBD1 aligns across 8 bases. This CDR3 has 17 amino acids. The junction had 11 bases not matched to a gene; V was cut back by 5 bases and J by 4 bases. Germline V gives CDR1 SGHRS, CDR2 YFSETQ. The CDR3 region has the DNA TGCGCCAGCAGAAACGGACAGGGAGGAACCGGGGCCAACGTCCTGACTTTC. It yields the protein CASRNGQGGTGANVLTF.